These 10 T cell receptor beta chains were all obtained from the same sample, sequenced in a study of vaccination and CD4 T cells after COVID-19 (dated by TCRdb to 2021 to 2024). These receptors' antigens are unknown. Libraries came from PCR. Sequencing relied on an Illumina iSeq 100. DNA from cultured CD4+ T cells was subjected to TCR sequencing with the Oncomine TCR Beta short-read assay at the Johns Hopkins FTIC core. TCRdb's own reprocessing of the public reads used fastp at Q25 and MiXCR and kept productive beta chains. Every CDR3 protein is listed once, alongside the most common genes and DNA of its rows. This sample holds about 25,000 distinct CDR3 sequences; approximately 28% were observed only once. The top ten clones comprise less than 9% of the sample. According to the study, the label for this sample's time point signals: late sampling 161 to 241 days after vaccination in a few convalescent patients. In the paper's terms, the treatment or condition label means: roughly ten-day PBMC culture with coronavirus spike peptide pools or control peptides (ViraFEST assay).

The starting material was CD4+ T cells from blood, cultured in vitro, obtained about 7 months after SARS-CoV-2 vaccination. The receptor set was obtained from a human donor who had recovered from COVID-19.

The CDR3: CASSEGGGGGGETQYF. CDR3 in DNA: TGTGCCAGCAGTGAAGGTGGTGGAGGGGGAGGAGAGACCCAGTACTTC. The J gene is TRBJ2-5, the V gene TRBV2; D tentatively fits TRBD1 or TRBD2 (6 bases each). CDR1 SNHLY and CDR2 FYNNEI come from the germline V gene. V was trimmed by 1 base and J by 4 bases, leaving 16 bases between them. CDR3 length: 16 residues. Based on the CDR3 plus reference TRBV2 and TRBJ2-5, the full variable domain is EPEVTQTPSHQVTQMGQEVILRCVPISNHLYFYWYRQILGQKVEFLVSFYNNEISEKSEIFDDQFSVERPDGSNFTLKIRSTKLEDSAMYFCASSEGGGGGGETQYFGPGTRLLVL.

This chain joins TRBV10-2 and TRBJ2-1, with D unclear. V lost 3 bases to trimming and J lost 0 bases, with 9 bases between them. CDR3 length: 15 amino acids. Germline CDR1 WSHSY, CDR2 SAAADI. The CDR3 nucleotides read TGCGCCAGCAGTGATTCCTACAGCTCCTACAATGAGCAGTTCTTC. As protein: CASSDSYSSYNEQFF.

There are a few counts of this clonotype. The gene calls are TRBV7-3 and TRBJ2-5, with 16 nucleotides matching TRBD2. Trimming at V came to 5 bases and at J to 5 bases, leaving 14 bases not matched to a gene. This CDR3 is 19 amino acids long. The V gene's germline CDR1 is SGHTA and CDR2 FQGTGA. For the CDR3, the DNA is TGTGCCAGCAGCCAAAGGGGGACTAGCGGGAGGGCCATTCGGGAGACCCAGTACTTC. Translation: CASSQRGTSGRAIRETQYF.

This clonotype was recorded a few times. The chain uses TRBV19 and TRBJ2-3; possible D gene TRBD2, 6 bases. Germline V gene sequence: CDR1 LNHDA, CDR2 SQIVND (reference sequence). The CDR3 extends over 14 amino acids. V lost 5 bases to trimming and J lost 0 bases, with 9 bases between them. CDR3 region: CASSPRESTDTQYF. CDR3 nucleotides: TGTGCCAGTAGTCCTCGGGAGAGCACAGATACGCAGTATTTT.

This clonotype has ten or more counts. CDR3 sequence (DNA): TGTGCCAGCAAAGGACTAGCGGGCCCCTACGAGCAGTACTTC. Translating it yields CASKGLAGPYEQYF. The V gene is TRBV27, the J gene TRBJ2-7; 11 nucleotides line up with TRBD2. CDR1 and CDR2 (germline): MNHEY, SMNVEV (reference sequence). CDR3 length equals 14 residues. The V gene end was trimmed by 7 bases and the J gene end by 2 bases; junction bases not matched to a gene: 4.

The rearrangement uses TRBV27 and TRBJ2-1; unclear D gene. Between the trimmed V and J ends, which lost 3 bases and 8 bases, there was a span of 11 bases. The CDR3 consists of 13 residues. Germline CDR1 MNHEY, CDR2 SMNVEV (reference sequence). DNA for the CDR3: TGTGCCAGCAGTTTGATGAATTGGGATGAGCAGTTCTTC. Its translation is CASSLMNWDEQFF.

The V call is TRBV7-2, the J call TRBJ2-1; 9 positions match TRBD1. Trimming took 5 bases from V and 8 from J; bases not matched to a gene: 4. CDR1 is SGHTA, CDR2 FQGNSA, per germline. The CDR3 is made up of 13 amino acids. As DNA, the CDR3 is TGTGCCAGCAGCACCGGGACAGGGTATGAGCAGTTCTTC. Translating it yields CASSTGTGYEQFF.

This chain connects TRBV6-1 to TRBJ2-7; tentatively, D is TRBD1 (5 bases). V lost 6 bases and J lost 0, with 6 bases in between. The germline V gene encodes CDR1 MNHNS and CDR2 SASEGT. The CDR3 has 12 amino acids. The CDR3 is CASRQASYEQYF. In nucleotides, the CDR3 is TGTGCCAGCAGACAGGCCTCCTACGAGCAGTACTTC.

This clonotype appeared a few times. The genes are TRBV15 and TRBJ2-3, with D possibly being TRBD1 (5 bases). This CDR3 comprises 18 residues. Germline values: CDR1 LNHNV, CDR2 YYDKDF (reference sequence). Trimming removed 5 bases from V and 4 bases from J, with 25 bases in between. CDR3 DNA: TGTGCCACCAGCCGATCAGAGGCACGCTTCAAAGGGGCAGATACGCAGTATTTT. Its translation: CATSRSEARFKGADTQYF.

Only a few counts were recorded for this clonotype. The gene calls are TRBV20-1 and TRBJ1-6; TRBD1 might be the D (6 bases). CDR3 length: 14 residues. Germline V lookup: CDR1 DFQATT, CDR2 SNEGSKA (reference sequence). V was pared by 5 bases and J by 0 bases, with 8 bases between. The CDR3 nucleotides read TGCAGTGCTGACAGGAGCTCCTATAATTCACCCCTCCACTTT. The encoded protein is CSADRSSYNSPLHF.